The rows below give T cell receptor beta chains drawn from one sample of a study of blood T cell repertoires in COVID-19. Data came from immunoSEQ multiplex PCR; TCRdb stores just in-frame clones and leaves some out. The sample contains around 250,000 clones, roughly 80% of which appear only once. Sequenced material: peripheral blood. The source of these receptors is a woman aged 18 to 35 with acute or convalescent COVID-19. Both conserved end residues are part of each CDR3. Each record gives: J gene, V gene, clone size, D gene, CDR3 DNA, CDR3 protein. A D gene is named only where the DNA matches it firmly. Clone size is shown for a subset of rows, as once, few, many or a class of expanded clone.

TRBJ1-1	TRBV7-2	-	TRBD1	TGTGCCAGCAGCTCAGGGACAGGGAACACTGAAGCTTTCTTT	CASSSGTGNTEAFF
TRBJ1-2	TRBV10-3	-	TRBD1	TGTGCCTCGCGACAGGGAGACTATGGCTACACCTTC	CASRQGDYGYTF
TRBJ1-2	TRBV6-5	few	TRBD1	TGTGCCAGCAGAACAGGGGGCCCAAACTATGGCTACACCTTC	CASRTGGPNYGYTF
TRBJ1-2	TRBV28	-	-	TGTGCCAGCAGTTTTCCCCCGAGAAACTATGGCTACACCTTC	CASSFPPRNYGYTF
TRBJ2-7	TRBV3-1/TRBV3-2	-	TRBD2	TGTGCCAGCAGCCACCCGGGACTAGCGGAATACGAGCAGTACTTC	CASSHPGLAEYEQYF
TRBJ2-1	TRBV7-2	-	-	TGTGCCAGCAGCTTAGGTTACCGGGGAGAGCAGTTCTTC	CASSLGYRGEQFF
TRBJ2-4	TRBV7-2	-	TRBD2	TGTGCCAGCAGCTTACCGGGACTACTAAAAAACATTCAGTACTTC	CASSLPGLLKNIQYF
TRBJ2-7	TRBV6-2/TRBV6-3	-	TRBD1	TGTGCCAGCAGTGGGACAGGGGGCGATTGGTACGAGCAGTACTTC	CASSGTGGDWYEQYF
TRBJ2-4	TRBV21-1	-	-	TGTGCCAGCAGAGGTGAGGGTCCGACTAGCGGAGTACTTGTACTAGCCAAAAACATTCAGTACTTC	CASRGEGPTSGVLVLAKNIQYF
TRBJ1-6	TRBV3-1/TRBV3-2	-	-	TGTGCCAGCATCGGTCTCGGTTCACCCCTCCACTTT	CASIGLGSPLHF
TRBJ2-7	TRBV5-4	once	-	TGTGCCAGCAGCTCCGAGACAGGAACCTCCTACGAGCAGTACTTC	CASSSETGTSYEQYF
TRBJ2-5	TRBV3-1/TRBV3-2	-	TRBD1	TGTGCCAGCGCGACTTCAGGGGGAGTGACCCAGTACTTC	CASATSGGVTQYF
TRBJ2-7	TRBV10-3	few	TRBD1	TGTGCCATCAGTGCAGGACAGGGGCGCTCTACCTCCGAGCAGTACTTC	CAISAGQGRSTSEQYF
TRBJ1-6	TRBV6-2/TRBV6-3	-	-	TGTGCCAGCAGTCCCGGACAACCGGGTTTGGACTATCCAAATTCACCCCTCCACTTT	CASSPGQPGLDYPNSPLHF
TRBJ1-5	TRBV19	-	TRBD1	TGTGCCAGTAGTAGGACAGGGGGCATCAATCAGCCCCAGCATTTT	CASSRTGGINQPQHF
TRBJ2-5	TRBV30	-	-	TGTGCCTGGCAGACAGCCCACCAAGAGACCCAGTACTTC	CAWQTAHQETQYF
TRBJ2-2	TRBV6-6	-	TRBD2	TGTGCCAGCAGCCGGGAGGCCGGGGAGCTGTTTTTT	CASSREAGELFF
TRBJ2-5	TRBV5-1	few	TRBD2	TGCGCCAGCAGCCGCGGACTAGCGGGAGTGTACCAAGAGACCCAGTACTTC	CASSRGLAGVYQETQYF
TRBJ2-4	TRBV4-1	once	-	TGCGCCAGCAGCCAAGATGGTGGAGCAGGGAGGAACATTCAGTACTTC	CASSQDGGAGRNIQYF
TRBJ2-1	TRBV11-2	-	-	TGTGCCAGCAGCTTAAGTTTGGCGGGAGAGCAGTTCTTC	CASSLSLAGEQFF
TRBJ2-3	TRBV28	once	TRBD2	TGTGCCAGCAGTTTATCCGCTAGCGGGAGCCCACTTCCTAGCACAGATACGCAGTATTTT	CASSLSASGSPLPSTDTQYF
TRBJ1-6	TRBV7-8	-	TRBD1	TGTGCCAGCAGCTTCCTAGGACAGGATAATTCACCCCTCCACTTT	CASSFLGQDNSPLHF
TRBJ1-1	TRBV7-8	few	-	TGTGCCAGCAGCTTATTCGGTTCGGCGGGTAGCACTGAAGCTTTCTTT	CASSLFGSAGSTEAFF
TRBJ1-1	TRBV28	-	-	TGTGCCACCTGGGGGGGGCTCCAGATTATGAACACTGAAGCTTTCTTT	CATWGGLQIMNTEAFF
TRBJ2-2	TRBV5-6	-	TRBD2	TGTGCCAGCAGCCTCCGGACTAGCGGAGCAACCGGGGAGCTGTTTTTT	CASSLRTSGATGELFF
TRBJ2-1	TRBV14	-	TRBD2	TGTGCCAGCAGCCAATACCTAGCGGGAGGGGGAAATGAGCAGTTCTTC	CASSQYLAGGGNEQFF
TRBJ1-1	TRBV19	-	-	TGTGCCAGTAGTCCGGGAGCAGCCCTTTTTACTGAAGCTTTCTTT	CASSPGAALFTEAFF
TRBJ2-7	TRBV18	-	TRBD2	TGTGCCAGCTCACAGACTAGCTTGGGCTACGAGCAGTACTTC	CASSQTSLGYEQYF
TRBJ1-2	TRBV11-2	-	-	TGTGCCAGCAGCTTAGGAGACCCGACAGCCAACTATGGCTACACCTTC	CASSLGDPTANYGYTF
TRBJ2-7	TRBV6-5	few	-	TGTGCCAGCAGTTACCTGACGGGGACCTACGAGCAGTACTTC	CASSYLTGTYEQYF
TRBJ2-5	TRBV7-9	once	TRBD1	TGTGCCAGCAGCCCGACAGGGCAAGAGACCCAGTACTTC	CASSPTGQETQYF
TRBJ2-4	TRBV7-9	-	TRBD2	TGTGCCAGCAGCCCCGGGGGGACTCTAGCCAAAAACATTCAGTACTTC	CASSPGGTLAKNIQYF
TRBJ1-1	TRBV6-1	-	TRBD1	TGTGCCAGCAGTGATCCGGTCAGGGGGGACTCTGAAGCTTTCTTT	CASSDPVRGDSEAFF
TRBJ2-5	TRBV28	-	-	TGTGCCAGCAGTTTCGGGGGGCGAGAGACCCAGTACTTC	CASSFGGRETQYF
TRBJ1-2	TRBV5-5	-	-	TGTGCCAGCAGCTTGGTTGGGGCGGACTATGGCTACACCTTC	CASSLVGADYGYTF
TRBJ1-2	TRBV4-3	few	-	TGCGCCAGCAGCCAAGAAGTTGGAGTCTTCGAGGGCTACACCTTC	CASSQEVGVFEGYTF
TRBJ2-1	TRBV7-8	-	TRBD1	TGTGCCAGCAGCTACGGAGCGGGACAGGGGTCTTTCGCCTACAATGAGCAGTTCTTC	CASSYGAGQGSFAYNEQFF
TRBJ1-6	TRBV6-5	-	-	TGTGCCAGCAGTAGGACAGATGCGATAGGATCACCCCTCCACTTT	CASSRTDAIGSPLHF
TRBJ2-3	TRBV28	-	-	TGTGCCAGCAGTCCTGGTCAACAGGTGGATACGCAGTATTTT	CASSPGQQVDTQYF
TRBJ2-7	TRBV6-5	-	-	TGTGCCAGCAGTACCCCGGGACTGGGACTCGGCGAGCAGTACTTC	CASSTPGLGLGEQYF
TRBJ1-1	TRBV7-9	-	-	TGTGCCAGCACCCCCCCCCGACAGGTTTGGGTAAAAGCTTTCTTT	CASTPPRQVWVKAFF
TRBJ1-5	TRBV19	once	-	TGTGCCAGTAGTTCGGACACATGGGCCGTGTTTCAGCCCCAGCATTTT	CASSSDTWAVFQPQHF
TRBJ1-5	TRBV5-1	-	-	TGCGCCAGCAGCCCTGGACAGAATCAGCCCCAGCATTTT	CASSPGQNQPQHF
TRBJ2-1	TRBV10-2	-	-	TGCGCCAGCAGTGTGATACAGGGTTCCAATGAGCAGTTCTTC	CASSVIQGSNEQFF
TRBJ1-3	TRBV28	few	-	TGTGCCAGTCAGGGTGGAAACACCATATATTTT	CASQGGNTIYF
TRBJ2-5	TRBV28	-	-	TGTGCCAGCAGTTTACTCCTAGAGCCGGAGACCCAGTACTTC	CASSLLLEPETQYF
TRBJ1-1	TRBV7-9	-	-	TGTGCCAGCAGCTTGGAGGGAACAAACACTGAAGCTTTCTTT	CASSLEGTNTEAFF
TRBJ1-1	TRBV6-2/TRBV6-3	few	-	TGTGCCAGCAGTTACGTGGGGCTTAACACTGAAGCTTTCTTT	CASSYVGLNTEAFF